Shown below are 28 T cell receptor beta chains from a single sample sequenced in a study of T cells expressing NK-cell markers. One entry per CDR3 protein, without DNA, is what TCRdb gives after re-calling the 5' RACE reads. Its table records roughly 180,000 distinct CDR3 sequences. Input material: blood T cells: a sorted CD56 or NKG2C T cell subset, CD4+ or CD8+ T cells, or bulk PBMC T cells (not recorded which). These receptors all come from a man aged 18-70 years in good health.

This chain uses TRBV27 with TRBJ2-3; TCRdb proposes TRBD1, but this gene call is untestable without DNA. CDR1 MNHEY and CDR2 SMNVEV come from the germline V gene (reference sequence). This CDR3 region has 19 residues. CDR3 sequence reads: CASSLHPTGVAGSTDTQYF.

The V and J genes are TRBV12-3 or TRBV12-4 and TRBJ2-1. The CDR3 sequence is 17 residues long. This CDR3 reads CASSFSLGPSSYNEQFF.

The CDR3 loop reads CASSLGMAGELFF. The chain uses TRBV27 and TRBJ2-2. This CDR3 spans 13 amino acids. Germline CDR1 MNHEY, CDR2 SMNVEV (reference sequence).

The chain carries TRBV24-1 and TRBJ2-7. The CDR3 is 13 residues long. In germline, CDR1 is KGHDR, CDR2 SFDVKD. The CDR3 is CATSDDTAYEQYF.

The V gene is TRBV2, the J gene TRBJ2-7; lacking DNA, the TRBD1 call made by TCRdb goes unchecked. This CDR3 comprises 15 residues. In germline, CDR1 is SNHLY, CDR2 FYNNEI. The CDR3 protein is CASRRQGSVSYEQYF.

The rearrangement uses TRBV4-1 and TRBJ2-5; without DNA, the TCRdb call of TRBD1 cannot be checked. The germline gives CDR1 MGHRA, CDR2 YSYEKL. This CDR3 is 17 amino acids long. CDR3 loop: CASSQASGTRYQETQYF.

The rearrangement uses TRBV5-5 and TRBJ1-1. Germline CDR1 is SGHKS and CDR2 is YYEKEE (reference sequence). The length of the CDR3 is 14 residues. The CDR3 loop is CASSLGPWSTEAFF.

The V call is TRBV19, the J call TRBJ2-1; as DNA is missing, the TRBD1 call by TCRdb cannot be tested. CDR1 LNHDA and CDR2 SQIVND come from the germline V gene (reference sequence). This CDR3 has 13 amino acids. The CDR3 loop reads CASSPAGVNEQFF.

This chain connects TRBV18 to TRBJ2-5; with no DNA, the TCRdb D assignment of TRBD1 cannot be verified. The CDR3 contains 13 residues. Germline V gives CDR1 KGHSH, CDR2 LQKENI. The CDR3 spells CASSPGGSETQYF.

This chain connects TRBV6-5 to TRBJ2-1; TCRdb's D gene call, TRBD1, goes unchecked for lack of DNA. The CDR3 is 16 amino acids. CDR1 and CDR2 (germline): MNHEY, SVGAGI. CDR3 in amino acids: CASSFEGAPSYNEQFF.

The chain has TRBV28 and TRBJ2-5; the D call of TRBD1 rests on TCRdb alone, since no DNA is present to check it. Per the germline V gene, CDR1 is MDHEN and CDR2 is SYDVKM. The CDR3 totals 17 residues. CDR3 loop: CASSLRGAGGGGETQYF.

The chain is built from TRBV3-1 and TRBJ2-2; TCRdb returns TRBD2, unconfirmable since there is no DNA. CDR3 length equals 15 residues. Germline V gives CDR1 LGHDT, CDR2 YNNKEL (reference sequence). The CDR3 spells CASSSRDSATGELFF.

J is TRBJ2-3 and V is TRBV5-1; TCRdb's D call of TRBD1 is untestable without DNA. Germline CDR1 is SGHRS and CDR2 is YFSETQ. This CDR3 comprises 15 residues. The CDR3 reads CASSSGLSSTDTQYF.

This chain links TRBV6-4 with TRBJ2-2; TCRdb names TRBD1, which stays unverified in the absence of DNA. This CDR3 is 15 amino acids long. Germline-derived CDR1 and CDR2 are MRHNA and SNTAGT. CDR3 loop: CASSSTGTLTGELFF.

The V and J genes are TRBV5-6 and TRBJ1-2. Germline V gives CDR1 SGHDT, CDR2 YYEEEE. This CDR3 has 14 residues. CDR3 region: CASSLGTANYGYTF.

CDR3 sequence reads: CASSPMSGAETEAFF. V usage is TRBV3-1 and J usage is TRBJ1-1; there is no DNA to check the TCRdb D call of TRBD1. The CDR3 consists of 15 residues. Germline V gene lookup returns CDR1 LGHDT and CDR2 YNNKEL (reference sequence). Full variable domain (remainder filled in from reference TRBV3-1 and TRBJ1-1): DTAVSQTPKYLVTQMGNDKSIKCEQNLGHDTMYWYKQDSKKFLKIMFSYNNKELIINETVPNRFSPKSPDKAHLNLHINSLELGDSAVYFCASSPMSGAETEAFFGQGTRLTVV.

The chain carries TRBV9 and TRBJ2-5; TCRdb designates TRBD2, a call that cannot be tested without DNA. Germline loops: CDR1 SGDLS, CDR2 YYNGEE. This CDR3 comprises 20 residues. The chain's CDR3 is CASSEAPGGTSGVLQETQYF.

V gene TRBV11-2 combines with J gene TRBJ2-1; TCRdb selects TRBD2, and the lack of DNA leaves this call unchecked. The CDR3 is 15 amino acids. Germline V gene data show CDR1 as SGHAT and CDR2 as FQNNGV. CDR3 loop: CASSPSGGVMNEQFF.

The rearrangement links TRBV6-4 to TRBJ2-7; there is no DNA to check the TCRdb D call of TRBD1. The CDR3 loop spans 17 amino acids. Germline assignment: CDR1 MRHNA and CDR2 SNTAGT. CDR3 sequence: CASSEVAPGEGEGEQYF.

The gene calls are TRBV12-3 or TRBV12-4 and TRBJ2-3; TCRdb's D call, TRBD2, is unchecked because there is no DNA. The CDR3 is 16 amino acids. The chain's CDR3 is CASSLGTSVGTDTQYF.

The rearrangement joins TRBV21-1 to TRBJ2-7; TCRdb lists TRBD1, though no DNA is available to test this call. TRBV21-1 is a documented pseudogene. The CDR3 runs to 17 residues. CDR3 sequence reads: CASSKVGGRESSYEQYF.

The rearrangement links TRBV4-1 to TRBJ1-2. The CDR3 has 13 residues. Looked up from germline, CDR1 is MGHRA and CDR2 is YSYEKL. CDR3 region: CASSQEGPYGYTF.

The genes are TRBV7-9 and TRBJ2-7; the D call of TRBD1 rests on TCRdb alone, since no DNA is present to check it. Germline V CDR1 and CDR2: SEHNR, FQNEAQ (reference sequence). The CDR3 sequence is 16 residues long. CDR3 residues: CASSPSGGATRYEQYF.

This chain uses TRBV29-1 with TRBJ1-3. The CDR3 is 16 amino acids. Germline-derived CDR1 and CDR2 are SQVTM and ANQGSEA. The CDR3 protein is CSVEGGSEFSGNTIYF.

This rearrangement joins TRBV4-1 to TRBJ2-2; as DNA is missing, the TRBD1 call by TCRdb cannot be tested. CDR1 is MGHRA and CDR2 is YSYEKL in the germline V gene. The CDR3 covers 14 residues. The CDR3 sequence: CASGLGVGTGELFF.

The chain carries TRBV3-1 and TRBJ1-2; lacking DNA, the TRBD1 call made by TCRdb goes unchecked. Germline V gene data show CDR1 as LGHDT and CDR2 as YNNKEL (reference sequence). The CDR3 has 13 amino acids. The CDR3 protein is CACRGQGSYGYTF.

This chain joins TRBV2 and TRBJ2-1; TCRdb picks TRBD2, but there is no DNA to check that call. Per germline, CDR1 SNHLY and CDR2 FYNNEI. This CDR3 is 12 amino acids long. The CDR3: CASRLGGNEQFF. Combining the CDR3 with reference TRBV2 and TRBJ2-1 gives the whole variable domain EPEVTQTPSHQVTQMGQEVILRCVPISNHLYFYWYRQILGQKVEFLVSFYNNEISEKSEIFDDQFSVERPDGSNFTLKIRSTKLEDSAMYFCASRLGGNEQFFGPGTRLTVL.

The chain combines TRBV4-1 with TRBJ2-6; TCRdb's D gene call, TRBD1, goes unchecked for lack of DNA. The germline V gene has CDR1 MGHRA and CDR2 YSYEKL. The CDR3 runs 17 residues. CDR3 loop: CASSRSYPGTGANVLTF.